The 17 T cell receptor beta chains below come from one sample, sequenced in a study of OX40 agonist ivuxolimab in advanced cancers. Sequencing used immunoSEQ multiplex PCR; TCRdb keeps in-frame clones, though not all of them. The sample consists of 56,000 or so clones, about 84% of them appearing once. This specimen was CD4+ or CD8+ T cells sorted from blood, taken in a trial of the OX40 agonist ivuxolimab. The source is an adult with an advanced solid tumor such as melanoma, head and neck, liver or kidney cancer.

The chain employs TRBV7-2 and TRBJ2-3; 9 positions match TRBD2. After removal of 2 bases from V and 6 bases from J, the junction contained 6 bases not matched to a gene. This CDR3 contains 15 residues. In germline, CDR1 is SGHTA, CDR2 FQGNSA. Here the CDR3 DNA reads TGTGCCAGCAGCTTAAGGGCTAGCGGGGCGGATACGCAGTATTTT. Amino acids: CASSLRASGADTQYF.

The J gene is TRBJ2-6, the V gene TRBV19; no definite D call. Germline CDR1 reads LNHDA; CDR2 reads SQIVND (reference sequence). V was pared by 5 bases and J by 0 bases, with 11 bases between. CDR3 length: 16 residues. This CDR3 is CASSHTLGSGANVLTF. The CDR3 DNA reads as TGTGCCAGTAGTCATACCCTGGGCTCTGGGGCCAACGTCCTGACTTTC.

The CDR3 DNA reads as TGTGCCAGCAGCACGTCTTACGAGCAGTACTTC. Encoded protein: CASSTSYEQYF. J is TRBJ2-7 and V is TRBV9; D unclear. Germline-derived CDR1 and CDR2 are SGDLS and YYNGEE. This CDR3 has 11 residues. V lost 4 bases to trimming and J lost 4 bases, with 6 bases between them.

This rearrangement joins TRBV6-1 to TRBJ1-1; D perhaps matches TRBD1 (6 bases). CDR1 and CDR2 (germline): MNHNS, SASEGT. The CDR3 has 12 residues. V lost 7 bases and J lost 5, with 11 bases in between. CDR3 sequence: CASKSQGTEAFF. CDR3 DNA sequence: TGTGCCAGCAAATCACAGGGTACTGAAGCTTTCTTT.

V usage is TRBV5-1 and J usage is TRBJ1-4; the D gene is possibly TRBD1 (6 bases). This CDR3 spans 16 amino acids. The germline CDR1 and CDR2 sequences are SGHRS and YFSETQ. V dropped 0 bases and J dropped 8 bases, with 17 bases sitting between them. The CDR3 nucleotides are TGCGCCAGCAGCTTGGGACAGACAGGTTGGGGCGAAAAACTGTTTTTT. Its protein product is CASSLGQTGWGEKLFF.

This clone was observed once. This sequence joins TRBV7-2 and TRBJ2-3, with D perhaps matching TRBD2 (7 bases). V lost 5 bases and J 0 bases, leaving 24 bases between the germline ends. Per germline, CDR1 SGHTA and CDR2 FQGNSA. This CDR3 contains 19 residues. As DNA, the CDR3 is TGTGCCAGCAGCCCCGCGAGAGGGGGGGTACTGGCAAGCACAGATACGCAGTATTTT. Its translation: CASSPARGGVLASTDTQYF.

The gene calls are TRBV4-1 and TRBJ1-2; weak D call: TRBD1 (6 bases). The ends were cut back, 3 bases at V and 7 bases at J, with 24 bases in the middle. The germline CDR1 and CDR2 sequences are MGHRA and YSYEKL. CDR3 length: 17 amino acids. CDR3 in amino acids: CASSQGANDLPGGGYTF. The DNA for the CDR3 is TGCGCCAGCAGCCAGGGGGCGAACGACTTACCCGGAGGTGGCTACACCTTC.

The chain recombines TRBV10-3 with TRBJ2-3; D is uncertain. Trimming pared 3 bases from V and 3 bases from J, leaving 10 bases between. This CDR3 is built from 14 residues. Germline V gene sequence: CDR1 ENHRY, CDR2 SYGVKD. CDR3 coding DNA: TGTGCCATCAGTGAACTATCCTTTACAGATACGCAGTATTTT. Its translation: CAISELSFTDTQYF.

The rearrangement joins TRBV7-2 to TRBJ2-1; a weak D match, TRBD1 (5 bases). The CDR3 runs 15 residues. Germline CDR1 and CDR2: SGHTA and FQGNSA. V gave up 0 bases and J gave up 3 bases, with 9 bases separating them. CDR3 residues: CASSLAGAGYNEQFF. CDR3 bases: TGTGCCAGCAGCTTAGCAGGGGCTGGCTACAATGAGCAGTTCTTC.

V and J are TRBV7-8 and TRBJ1-5; D might be TRBD1 (6 bases). Germline V gene data show CDR1 as SGHVS and CDR2 as FQNEAQ. This CDR3 has 14 residues. Trimming removed 6 bases at V and 7 bases at J, with 16 bases between. The CDR3 loop is CASRGATAGQPQHF. As DNA, the CDR3 is TGTGCCAGCAGGGGGGCGACAGCGGGGCAGCCCCAGCATTTT. Full variable domain (outside the CDR3, taken from reference TRBV7-8 and TRBJ1-5): GAGVSQSPRYKVAKRGQDVALRCDPISGHVSLFWYQQALGQGPEFLTYFQNEAQLDKSGLPSDRFFAERPEGSVSTLKIQRTQQEDSAVYLCASRGATAGQPQHFGDGTRLSIL.

The sample holds one count of this clone. This chain connects TRBV6-4 to TRBJ2-7; the D is unclear. The CDR3 has 13 residues. V was clipped by 7 bases and J by 6 bases, with 16 bases between them. The germline CDR1 and CDR2 sequences are MRHNA and SNTAGT. The CDR3 is CASIHDADCEQYF. CDR3 nucleotide sequence: TGTGCCAGCATACACGACGCCGATTGCGAGCAGTACTTC.

The V and J genes are TRBV4-3 and TRBJ1-2, with D uncertain. The CDR3 spans 15 residues. Trimming pared 0 bases from V and 5 bases from J, leaving 13 bases between. Germline loops: CDR1 LGHNA, CDR2 YSLEER. The CDR3 DNA sequence: TGCGCCAGCAGCCAAGAAGGAGGGCCTCTATATGGCTACACCTTC. Translated, it gives CASSQEGGPLYGYTF.

The chain employs TRBV11-3 and TRBJ2-7; D is perhaps TRBD2 (5 bases). The CDR3 consists of 14 residues. The V end lost 1 base, the J end lost 2 bases, and 9 bases lay between the germline ends. In germline, CDR1 is SGHNT, CDR2 YENEEA. CDR3 loop: CASSLGESAYEQYF. The CDR3 coding sequence is TGTGCCAGCAGCTTAGGGGAGTCCGCCTACGAGCAGTACTTC.

This chain uses TRBV6-6 with TRBJ2-1; D is possibly TRBD1 (5 bases). V was shortened by 7 bases and J by 5 bases, with 18 bases between the two germline ends. Germline V gene sequence: CDR1 MNHNY, CDR2 SVGAGI (reference sequence). This CDR3 comprises 15 residues. The CDR3 sequence is CASKKGQGYHNEQFF. CDR3 in DNA: TGTGCCAGCAAAAAAGGCCAGGGCTACCACAATGAGCAGTTCTTC.

The genes are TRBV11-2 and TRBJ2-5; 7 positions match TRBD2. CDR3 length: 13 residues. Germline CDR1 SGHAT, CDR2 FQNNGV. J was trimmed by 4 bases and V by 4 bases; bases with no gene match: 3. CDR3 amino acids: CASSYGEGETQYF. CDR3 in DNA: TGTGCCAGCAGCTACGGGGAGGGAGAGACCCAGTACTTC.

This chain links TRBV6-1 with TRBJ2-5; 11 positions agree with TRBD2. The CDR3 spans 15 residues. The J segment lost 3 bases and the V segment lost 3 bases, leaving 3 bases of the junction unmatched. Germline values: CDR1 MNHNS, CDR2 SASEGT. CDR3 amino acids: CASSETSGEKETQYF. The CDR3 DNA follows: TGTGCCAGCAGTGAGACTAGCGGGGAGAAAGAGACCCAGTACTTC.

The rearrangement links TRBV28 to TRBJ1-2, with D possibly being TRBD1 (6 bases). The CDR3 covers 15 residues. The ends were cut back, 6 bases at V and 4 bases at J, with 18 bases in the middle. Looked up from germline, CDR1 is MDHEN and CDR2 is SYDVKM. DNA of the CDR3: TGTGCCAGCAGGAGACGAAGACAGGACGGCTATGGCTACACCTTC. It codes for CASRRRRQDGYGYTF.